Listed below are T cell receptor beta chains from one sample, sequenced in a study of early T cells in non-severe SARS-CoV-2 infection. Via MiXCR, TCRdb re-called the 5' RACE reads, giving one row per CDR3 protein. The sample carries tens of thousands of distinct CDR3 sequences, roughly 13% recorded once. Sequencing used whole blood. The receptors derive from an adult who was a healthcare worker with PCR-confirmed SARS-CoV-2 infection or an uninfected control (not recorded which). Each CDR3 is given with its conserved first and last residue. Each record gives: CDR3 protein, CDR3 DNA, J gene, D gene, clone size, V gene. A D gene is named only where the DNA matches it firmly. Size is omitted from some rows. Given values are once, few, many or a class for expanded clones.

CDR3: CASSSTTGYGYTF
DNA: TGTGCCAGTAGTAGTACGACAGGCTATGGCTACACCTTC
J: TRBJ1-2
D: .
size: many
V: TRBV19

CDR3: CASSYSQGAYEQYF
DNA: TGTGCCAGCAGTTACTCCCAGGGGGCGTACGAGCAGTACTTC
J: TRBJ2-7
D: TRBD1
size: few
V: TRBV6-2/TRBV6-3

CDR3: CASRSPPGREETQYF
DNA: TGTGCCAGCAGGAGCCCGCCGGGTCGAGAAGAGACCCAGTACTTC
J: TRBJ2-5
D: .
size: few
V: TRBV6-2/TRBV6-3

CDR3: CSAPRGGRAPYNEQFF
DNA: TGCAGTGCTCCGAGGGGCGGGAGGGCCCCCTACAATGAGCAGTTCTTC
J: TRBJ2-1
D: TRBD2
size: .
V: TRBV20-1

CDR3: CASSLNRGNIQYF
DNA: TGCGCCAGCAGCTTAAACAGGGGAAACATTCAGTACTTC
J: TRBJ2-4
D: TRBD1
size: .
V: TRBV5-1

CDR3: CASSRRTTDEQFF
DNA: TGTGCCAGCAGCCGACGGACAACGGATGAGCAGTTCTTC
J: TRBJ2-1
D: .
size: few
V: TRBV5-4

CDR3: CASSPRQTGGTEAFF
DNA: TGTGCCAGCAGTCCAAGACAAACAGGGGGCACTGAAGCTTTCTTT
J: TRBJ1-1
D: TRBD1
size: .
V: TRBV6-5

CDR3: CASSLDTNTQYF
DNA: TGTGCCAGCAGCTTGGATACAAATACGCAGTATTTT
J: TRBJ2-3
D: .
size: .
V: TRBV7-9

CDR3: CASSLSRDRGGISNQPQHF
DNA: TGTGCCAGCAGTTTATCGCGGGACAGGGGAGGCATTAGCAATCAGCCCCAGCATTTT
J: TRBJ1-5
D: TRBD1
size: .
V: TRBV28

CDR3: CSARTSGFRGTDTQYF
DNA: TGCAGTGCTAGGACATCAGGGTTCCGGGGCACAGATACGCAGTATTTT
J: TRBJ2-3
D: .
size: many
V: TRBV20-1

CDR3: CASGQSISNQPQHF
DNA: TGTGCCAGTGGACAGTCTATCAGCAATCAGCCCCAGCATTTT
J: TRBJ1-5
D: .
size: .
V: TRBV12-3/TRBV12-4

CDR3: CSARGARGLQFF
DNA: TGCAGTGCTAGGGGCGCAAGGGGGTTGCAGTTCTTC
J: TRBJ2-1
D: .
size: many
V: TRBV20-1

CDR3: CSASGDRVITEAFF
DNA: TGCAGTGCTAGCGGAGACAGGGTCATCACTGAAGCTTTCTTT
J: TRBJ1-1
D: TRBD1
size: few
V: TRBV20-1

CDR3: CASSLPTGGYGYTF
DNA: TGTGCCAGCAGTTTACCTACAGGGGGCTATGGCTACACCTTC
J: TRBJ1-2
D: TRBD1
size: many
V: TRBV27

CDR3: CASSLRLAGPYEQYF
DNA: TGTGCCAGCAGTCTTCGACTAGCGGGACCCTACGAGCAGTACTTC
J: TRBJ2-7
D: TRBD2
size: few
V: TRBV27

CDR3: CASGSLAVNYNEQFF
DNA: TGTGCCAGTGGGTCTTTAGCGGTAAATTACAATGAGCAGTTCTTC
J: TRBJ2-1
D: .
size: many
V: TRBV19

CDR3: CASREGTGGYEQYF
DNA: TGTGCCAGCAGGGAGGGGACAGGAGGGTACGAGCAGTACTTC
J: TRBJ2-7
D: TRBD1
size: few
V: TRBV13

CDR3: CAISTERDDYEQYF
DNA: TGTGCCATCAGTACCGAGCGGGATGACTACGAGCAGTACTTC
J: TRBJ2-7
D: TRBD2
size: .
V: TRBV10-3

CDR3: CASSTSMNTEAFF
DNA: TGTGCCAGTAGTACCAGCATGAACACTGAAGCTTTCTTT
J: TRBJ1-1
D: .
size: .
V: TRBV19

CDR3: CASSSSTSGRAGEQFF
DNA: TGTGCCAGCAGTTCATCGACTAGCGGGAGAGCGGGTGAGCAGTTCTTC
J: TRBJ2-1
D: TRBD2
size: once
V: TRBV27

CDR3: CAFKGQGRLTDTQYF
DNA: TGTGCCTTTAAAGGACAGGGCCGGCTCACAGATACGCAGTATTTT
J: TRBJ2-3
D: TRBD1
size: many
V: TRBV30

CDR3: CASGRKDTGELFF
DNA: TGTGCTAGTGGTCGCAAAGACACCGGGGAGCTGTTTTTT
J: TRBJ2-2
D: .
size: few
V: TRBV12-5

CDR3: CASSRRTSGALRNEQFF
DNA: TGTGCCAGCAGCCGTAGGACTAGCGGGGCCTTGAGGAATGAGCAGTTCTTC
J: TRBJ2-1
D: TRBD2
size: .
V: TRBV12-3/TRBV12-4

CDR3: CATSDQGLATGELFF
DNA: TGTGCCACCAGTGACCAGGGACTAGCCACCGGGGAGCTGTTTTTT
J: TRBJ2-2
D: TRBD2
size: .
V: TRBV24-1

CDR3: CASSQEPLSSSYNEQFF
DNA: TGTGCCAGCAGCCAGGAGCCACTTTCGAGCTCCTACAATGAGCAGTTCTTC
J: TRBJ2-1
D: .
size: many
V: TRBV7-6

CDR3: CASSIISTSGWAYEQYF
DNA: TGTGCCAGTAGTATCATCTCGACTAGCGGGTGGGCCTACGAGCAGTACTTC
J: TRBJ2-7
D: TRBD2
size: .
V: TRBV19

CDR3: CASSLSGQEDTQYF
DNA: TGCGCCAGCAGCTTGTCCGGACAGGAGGATACGCAGTATTTT
J: TRBJ2-3
D: TRBD1
size: few
V: TRBV5-1

CDR3: CASSQEISLRGGEQYF
DNA: TGCGCCAGCAGCCAAGAAATCTCCTTACGGGGTGGCGAGCAGTACTTC
J: TRBJ2-7
D: .
size: many
V: TRBV4-3

CDR3: CSARPHEVLSYEQYF
DNA: TGCAGTGCTAGACCCCATGAGGTTCTCTCCTACGAGCAGTACTTC
J: TRBJ2-7
D: .
size: many
V: TRBV20-1

CDR3: CASSSTSRGTDTQYF
DNA: TGCGCCAGCAGCTCCACTAGTCGGGGCACAGATACGCAGTATTTT
J: TRBJ2-3
D: .
size: many
V: TRBV5-1

CDR3: CASSLAGENSPLHF
DNA: TGTGCCAGCAGTTTGGCAGGGGAAAATTCACCCCTCCACTTT
J: TRBJ1-6
D: .
size: few
V: TRBV28

CDR3: CASSAERGGYNEQFF
DNA: TGTGCCAGCAGCGCCGAGCGGGGGGGGTACAATGAGCAGTTCTTC
J: TRBJ2-1
D: TRBD2
size: few
V: TRBV13

CDR3: CASSYSRAREQYF
DNA: TGTGCCAGCAGTTACAGCAGGGCAAGGGAGCAGTACTTC
J: TRBJ2-7
D: .
size: many
V: TRBV6-5

CDR3: CATGDYPADTQYF
DNA: TGTGCCACAGGGGACTATCCAGCAGATACGCAGTATTTT
J: TRBJ2-3
D: TRBD2
size: .
V: TRBV24-1

CDR3: CASSLGRGTQYF
DNA: TGTGCCAGCAGCTTAGGCCGGGGGACCCAGTACTTC
J: TRBJ2-5
D: .
size: .
V: TRBV11-2

CDR3: CSVADRAEQYF
DNA: TGCAGCGTTGCCGACAGGGCCGAGCAGTACTTC
J: TRBJ2-7
D: TRBD1
size: .
V: TRBV29-1

CDR3: CASSQTPNYGYTF
DNA: TGCGCCAGCAGCCAAACCCCTAACTATGGCTACACCTTC
J: TRBJ1-2
D: .
size: many
V: TRBV4-3

CDR3: CASSLSSGSTDTQYF
DNA: TGCGCCAGCAGCTTGTCAAGTGGAAGCACAGATACGCAGTATTTT
J: TRBJ2-3
D: .
size: many
V: TRBV5-1

CDR3: CASRPGQPNEKLFF
DNA: TGTGCCAGCAGACCGGGACAGCCTAATGAAAAACTGTTTTTT
J: TRBJ1-4
D: TRBD1
size: few
V: TRBV27

CDR3: CASSLRGAGLNEQYF
DNA: TGTGCCAGCAGCTTACGTGGGGCCGGTCTGAACGAGCAGTACTTC
J: TRBJ2-7
D: .
size: .
V: TRBV11-2

CDR3: CASQGGMNTEAFF
DNA: TGTGCCAGCCAGGGGGGCATGAACACTGAAGCTTTCTTT
J: TRBJ1-1
D: TRBD1
size: .
V: TRBV28

CDR3: CASSPRLADSYEQYF
DNA: TGTGCCAGCAGCCCCCGACTAGCGGACTCCTACGAGCAGTACTTC
J: TRBJ2-7
D: TRBD2
size: few
V: TRBV11-3

CDR3: CSARPGIYEQYF
DNA: TGCAGTGCCAGGCCAGGGATCTACGAGCAGTACTTC
J: TRBJ2-7
D: .
size: .
V: TRBV20-1

CDR3: CASSGGTGRDEKLFF
DNA: TGTGCCAGCAGTGGCGGGACAGGACGGGATGAAAAACTGTTTTTT
J: TRBJ1-4
D: TRBD1
size: many
V: TRBV27

CDR3: CASSFSGQGFYEQYF
DNA: TGTGCCAGCAGCTTTTCGGGACAGGGTTTTTACGAGCAGTACTTC
J: TRBJ2-7
D: TRBD1
size: many
V: TRBV11-2

CDR3: CASSQQETSSYNSPLHF
DNA: TGTGCCAGCAGCCAACAGGAGACCAGCTCCTATAATTCACCCCTCCACTTT
J: TRBJ1-6
D: .
size: many
V: TRBV27